This T cell receptor beta chain was recorded in a study of blood T cell repertoires in COVID-19. Looking at the study overall: From the United States, Italy and Spain came samples of acute and convalescent COVID-19. Sample material is recorded as cDNA or gDNA derived from T cells, B-cell-depleted T cells, or PBMCs.

Original data processing: Reference gene primer amplification gave nucleated cell count estimates. Using immunoSEQ multiplex PCR, the repertoire was profiled, and TCRdb retains in-frame clones only, with some absent. V and J calls and clone size are given by that table; D and trimming were obtained from the DNA. The table includes about 80,000 clones, 82% detected once. This receptor was obtained from an elderly man with acute or convalescent COVID-19. The sample comprised peripheral blood.

The CDR3 region is CSASGQRETQYF. CDR3 nucleotides: TGCAGTGCTAGTGGACAGAGAGAGACCCAGTACTTC. The chain has TRBV20-1 and TRBJ2-5; weak D call: TRBD1 (6 bases). Trimming pared 3 bases from V and 4 bases from J, leaving 9 bases between. The CDR3 has 12 amino acids. CDR1 and CDR2 from the germline V gene are DFQATT and SNEGSKA (reference sequence).